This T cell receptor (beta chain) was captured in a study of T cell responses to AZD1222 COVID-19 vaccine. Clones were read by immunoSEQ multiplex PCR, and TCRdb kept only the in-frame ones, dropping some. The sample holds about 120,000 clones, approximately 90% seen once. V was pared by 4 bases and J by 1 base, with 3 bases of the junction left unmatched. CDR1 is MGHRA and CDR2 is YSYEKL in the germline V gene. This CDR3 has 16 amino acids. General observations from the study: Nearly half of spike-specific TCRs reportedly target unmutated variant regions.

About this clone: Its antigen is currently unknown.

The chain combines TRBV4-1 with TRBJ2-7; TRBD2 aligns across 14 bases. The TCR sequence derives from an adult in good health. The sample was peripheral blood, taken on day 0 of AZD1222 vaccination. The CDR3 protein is CASSPGLAGESYEQYF. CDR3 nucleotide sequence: TGCGCCAGCAGCCCGGGACTAGCGGGAGAGTCCTACGAGCAGTACTTC.